The present entry profiles one T cell receptor beta chain with its context. This clone was counted between two and nine times. This receptor's antigen is unknown. No clone much larger than this one lies a single base away; base qualities are absent. From the germline V gene, CDR1 is MNHEY and CDR2 is SVGAGI. The V and J ends are trimmed by 5 bases and 7 bases, leaving 15 bases between them. The CDR3 sequence holds 13 residues, the cysteine and phenylalanine included. Just the 39-base CDR3 DNA is kept, in frame starting at base 1. Whole blood was collected in K2EDTA tubes by collaborating institutions according to the institutions' own protocols. Collaborator samples were shipped for TCRbeta analysis as frozen whole blood, isolated PBMCs, or DNA extracted from either sample type. This sample is part of a study of blood T cell repertoires in COVID-19 (dated by TCRdb to 2020 to 2022). The study in broad terms: The collaborator samples originated in the United States, Italy and Spain and spanned the acute and convalescent phases of COVID-19. Samples were obtained from the ongoing ImmuneRACE study (first 160 participants) and from some 1,200 subjects provided by 6 global collaborators. The repertoires were released in a freely available public database meant as a resource for research on the immune response to SARS-CoV-2. HLA class I and class II types, where available, came from metadata supplied by the sample provider rather than from assay-based typing. Nearly every sample came with metadata listing a de-identified subject ID, COVID-19 status, age in years and sex. The prospective study material was composed of cDNA or gDNA derived from T cells, B-cell-depleted T cells, or PBMCs. Deeply sampled blood TCRbeta repertoires from subjects exposed to, actively infected with, or recovered from COVID-19 were included in the dataset.

Results and caveats for the whole study, not just this receptor: Clinical and demographic metadata were provided uncurated, with the amount varying by source and participant.

The immunoSEQ Assay, a bias-controlled multiplex PCR, was used to amplify TCRbeta CDR3 regions from genomic DNA. In the paper's pipeline: Nucleated cell counts per sample were estimated from amplification of reference gene primers within the assay. Sequence reads were collapsed and filtered to measure the absolute abundance of every unique TCRbeta CDR3 rearrangement. Productive Simpson clonality was computed per sample as the square root of Simpson's diversity index over productive rearrangements. This is the immuneACCESS table as TCRdb keeps it, with only in-frame sequences that have V and J called. A part of the clones is gone; compared with another copy, unresolved V genes explain less than half, and the rest is unexplained. Clonal size and the V and J genes are those of that table, whereas D and trimming came from the DNA. In this sample the table shows 100,000 to 120,000 clones, 81% of which occur a single time. The ten most abundant clones make up around 10% of the sample.

This TCR was sampled from a woman between 65 and 79 years old with acute or convalescent COVID-19. This receptor chain uses TRBV6-5 and TRBJ2-7, and possibly TRBD1, on 5 matching bases. Sequenced: peripheral blood. For the CDR3, the sequence is CASSNQGSREQYF. The DNA sequence is given as TGTGCCAGCAGTAACCAGGGATCGCGTGAGCAGTACTTC.